This T cell receptor (beta chain) comes out of a study of blood T cell repertoires in COVID-19. The CDR3 sequence is 14 residues long. V was trimmed by 8 bases and J by 0 bases, leaving 14 bases between them. Looked up from germline, CDR1 is GTSNPN and CDR2 is SVGIG (reference sequence). Which cohort a participant joined came from the clinical history participants gave. Recovered Cohort 3 donors showed two negative PCRs, clearance, or symptom resolution. Original handling: The assay estimated nucleated cells by amplifying reference gene primers. Profiling relied on immunoSEQ multiplex PCR, and the TCRdb table lists in-frame clones only, not all of them. The D gene and trimming were derived from the DNA, and the V and J assignments and clone size from that table. This sample has some 270,000 clones, with under 90% found just once.

The TCR comes from a woman aged 55 to 70 who had recovered from COVID-19. V gene TRBV30 combines with J gene TRBJ2-1; TRBD1 is a possible D gene (6 bases). Sequencing was performed on PBMCs or T cells enriched from blood (not recorded which). CDR3 sequence reads: CAAHRERSYNEQFF. CDR3 nucleotide sequence: TGTGCCGCCCACAGGGAGCGCTCCTACAATGAGCAGTTCTTC.